This T cell receptor (beta chain) was identified during a study of CD8+ T cells in alopecia areata. Study-wide findings and caveats: There was only one nonresponder, so it was unclear how baseline CD8+ expansion relates to response. Tofacitinib did not eliminate many expanded lesional clones from scalp or blood.

Remarks on this clone: The antigen is undetermined.

Indicated treatment: oral pan-JAK inhibitor, 5-10 mg twice daily. Individuals with alopecia areata gave both lesional scalp punch biopsies and peripheral blood for collection. Starting from PBMCs, sorting isolated CD4+ and CD8+ T cells. This CDR3 contains 11 residues. Germline-derived CDR1 and CDR2 are SGHNT and YENEEA. V gave up 5 bases and J gave up 13 bases, with 12 bases separating them. cDNA reverse transcribed from extracted RNA served as the sequencing template. Generated by immunoSEQ multiplex PCR, the TCRdb table keeps only in-frame clones and is missing some. This repertoire shows about 120,000 clones, about 50% found once; its top ten account for 0.45% to 0.5%.

This TCR came from a human donor with alopecia areata. This chain joins TRBV11-3 and TRBJ2-1; possible D gene TRBD1, 6 bases. The source was CD4+ T cells sorted from blood, collected at week 4, from a patient treated with tofacitinib. This chain's CDR3 is CASSMDSIQFF. Here the CDR3 DNA reads TGTGCCAGCAGCATGGACAGTATCCAGTTCTTC.